These 9 T cell receptor beta chains came from one sample sequenced in a study of T cells in Graves' hyperthyroidism and ophthalmopathy. RNA transcripts yielded amplified TCR beta CDR3 regions. A set of HTBI primers served as the primers for a first-round RT-PCR of the TCR CDR3. In TCRdb, the multiplex PCR reads were re-called with MiXCR into one record per CDR3 protein. The table lists 550,000 to 600,000 distinct CDR3 sequences, 12% to 15% of them singletons, with roughly 6.9% in the top ten. Sample: blood. The receptors here all came from a woman between 18 and 29 years old with Graves' ophthalmopathy.

This clonotype was seen repeatedly, ten times or more. The V call is TRBV10-3, the J call TRBJ2-7, with 9 bases lining up with TRBD2. The CDR3 covers 15 residues. The junction had 8 bases not matched to a gene; V was cut back by 6 bases and J by 2 bases. Germline-derived CDR1 and CDR2 are ENHRY and SYGVKD. CDR3 DNA sequence: TGTGCCATCAGCTTAGCGGGAGAAAGAACCTACGAGCAGTACTTC. It specifies CAISLAGERTYEQYF.

This clonotype was recorded at least ten times. The chain uses TRBV12-3 or TRBV12-4 and TRBJ1-6; no definite D call. The germline V and J ends were trimmed by 6 bases and 9 bases, with 9 bases remaining between them. The CDR3 contains 12 residues. The CDR3 DNA sequence: TGTGCCAGCAGCCAAGGAGGTTCACCCCTCCACTTT. Translated: CASSQGGSPLHF.

This clonotype was detected many times. J is TRBJ1-1 and V is TRBV12-3 or TRBV12-4; D is possibly TRBD1 (6 bases). The CDR3 length is 14 residues. V was trimmed by 4 bases and J by 6 bases, leaving 15 bases between them. CDR3 nucleotide sequence: TGTGCCAGCAGTTCGGGGACATCCGAGGCTGAAGCTTTCTTT. It codes for CASSSGTSEAEAFF.

The V gene is TRBV29-1, the J gene TRBJ2-2, with a weak D call TRBD1 (5 bases). Germline V gene sequence: CDR1 SQVTM, CDR2 ANQGSEA. The ends were cut back, 3 bases at V and 5 bases at J, with 7 bases in the middle. The CDR3 extends over 12 amino acids. Here the CDR3 reads CSVDRVTGELFF. The CDR3 DNA is TGCAGCGTTGACAGGGTGACCGGGGAGCTGTTTTTT.

Comment on this clonotype: A read error may account for a junction end that differs from germline. The chain uses TRBV5-4 and TRBJ2-5; D tentatively fits TRBD1 or TRBD2 (6 bases each). Germline V CDR1 and CDR2: SGHNT, YYREEE (reference sequence). This CDR3 has 14 residues. The DNA of the CDR3 is TGCGCCAGCAGCCAAGGGTGGGGGGCAGAGACCCAGTACTTC. Translated, it gives CASSQGWGAETQYF.

This clonotype was counted at least ten times. DNA of the CDR3: TGCGCCAGCAGCCCGGGACAGGGCGGTGAAGCTTTCTTT. It is translated as CASSPGQGGEAFF. The chain couples TRBV5-1 to TRBJ1-1; TRBD1 agrees at 9 bases. This CDR3 has 13 residues. CDR1 SGHRS and CDR2 YFSETQ come from the germline V gene. V dropped 4 bases and J dropped 7; count of bases not matched to a gene: 5.

This clonotype was counted many times. The gene calls are TRBV7-2 and TRBJ1-1; maybe TRBD1 (5 bases). This CDR3 has 16 residues. Germline CDR1 is SGHTA and CDR2 is FQGNSA. Trimming pared 0 bases from V and 0 bases from J, leaving 11 bases between. The DNA for the CDR3 is TGTGCCAGCAGCTTAGCGGGGGGACGGGTGAACACTGAAGCTTTCTTT. Protein: CASSLAGGRVNTEAFF.

This clonotype was seen ten or more times. This chain uses TRBV5-1 with TRBJ1-5, with D perhaps matching TRBD1 (5 bases). Germline loops: CDR1 SGHRS, CDR2 YFSETQ. The V and J ends lost 6 bases and 7 bases respectively, with 14 bases between them. CDR3 length: 13 amino acids. This chain's CDR3 is CASMKGKEQPQHF. CDR3 nucleotides: TGCGCCAGCATGAAGGGGAAAGAACAGCCCCAGCATTTT. The variable domain in full, completed from reference TRBV5-1 and TRBJ1-5, reads KAGVTQTPRYLIKTRGQQVTLSCSPISGHRSVSWYQQTPGQGLQFLFEYFSETQRNKGNFPGRFSGRQFSNSRSEMNVSTLELGDSALYLCASMKGKEQPQHFGDGTRLSIL.

This clonotype was seen many times. The chain uses TRBV9 and TRBJ2-1, with TRBD2 matching over 8 bases. CDR3 size: 17 residues. Germline V gene data show CDR1 as SGDLS and CDR2 as YYNGEE. With 0 bases clipped from V and 2 bases from J, the junction kept 7 bases outside the gene matches. The CDR3 reads CASSVDPQREPYNEQFF. For the CDR3, the DNA is TGTGCCAGCAGCGTAGACCCACAGCGGGAGCCCTACAATGAGCAGTTCTTC.